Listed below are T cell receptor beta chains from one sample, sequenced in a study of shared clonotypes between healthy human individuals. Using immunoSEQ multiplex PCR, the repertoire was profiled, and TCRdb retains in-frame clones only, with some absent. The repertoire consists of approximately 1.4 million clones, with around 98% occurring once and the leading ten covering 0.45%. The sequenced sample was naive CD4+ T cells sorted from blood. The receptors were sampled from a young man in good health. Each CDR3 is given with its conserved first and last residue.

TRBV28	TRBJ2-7	CASRAGTDYEQYF
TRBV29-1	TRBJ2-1	CSARGSGTKDEQFF
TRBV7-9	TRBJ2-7	CASSPDRALLGGEQYF
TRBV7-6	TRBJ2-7	CASSLLREKSYEQYF
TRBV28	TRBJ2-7	CASSFQGITYEQYF
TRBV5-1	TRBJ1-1	CASSSQRNTEAFF
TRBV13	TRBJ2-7	CASSSDPSSPREQYF
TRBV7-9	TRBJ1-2	CASSLKGGSEGYTF
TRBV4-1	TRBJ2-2	CASSLMGLAASNTGELFF
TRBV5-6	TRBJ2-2	CASSLGRAYTGELFF
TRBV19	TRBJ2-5	CASSPTGSQETQYF
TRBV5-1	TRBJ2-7	CASSLASSGTEEQYF
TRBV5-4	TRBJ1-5	CASSLQGNQPQHF
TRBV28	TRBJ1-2	CASSPTEGGYTF
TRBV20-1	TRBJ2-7	CSASATYGQYF
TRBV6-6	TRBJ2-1	CASSGTSDEQFF
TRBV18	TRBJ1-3	CASSPAEIGNTIYF
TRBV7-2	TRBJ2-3	CASSLDPTGGLEYF
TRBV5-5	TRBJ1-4	CASSRGPNEKLFF
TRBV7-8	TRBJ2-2	CASSFRETTGELFF
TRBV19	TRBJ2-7	CASSLNRGLAGAWGEQYF
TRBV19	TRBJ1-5	CASSIKVGGAQPQHF
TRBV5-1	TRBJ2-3	CASSQQPRTTDTQYF
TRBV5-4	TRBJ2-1	CASSPLRGSSYNEQFF
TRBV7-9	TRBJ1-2	CASSLADPGQGNYGYTF